These T cell receptor beta chains were read from a single sample in a study of T cells in pancreatic ductal adenocarcinoma. Sequencing was performed with immunoSEQ multiplex PCR; in TCRdb, only in-frame clones are kept and a portion is missing. The data hold 30,000 or so clones, with 90% to 95% observed a single time. Sequencing was carried out using PBMCs. The receptors come from a human donor with pancreatic ductal adenocarcinoma. CDR3s include the opening cysteine and the closing phenylalanine or tryptophan. The D gene is left open where the match is weak. Not every row has a clone size; where given, it reads once, few, many or a size class.

d_call | j_call | clone_size | cdr3_length | v_call | cdr3_aa | cdr3_nt
- | TRBJ1-4 | - | 14 | TRBV28 | CASSWETLGEKLFF | TGTGCCAGCAGTTGGGAGACCCTAGGGGAAAAACTGTTTTTT
TRBD2 | TRBJ2-3 | - | 14 | TRBV2 | CASSLAGAVDTQYF | TGTGCCAGCAGTCTAGCGGGAGCGGTAGATACGCAGTATTTT
- | TRBJ2-7 | - | 15 | TRBV19 | CASSRRRGGGDEQYF | TGTGCCAGTAGTCGGCGGAGAGGGGGCGGGGACGAGCAGTACTTC
TRBD1 | TRBJ1-5 | once | 18 | TRBV19 | CASNPDRASTLRNQPQHF | TGTGCCAGTAACCCAGACAGGGCTAGTACCCTTAGGAATCAGCCCCAGCATTTT
TRBD2 | TRBJ2-1 | - | 18 | TRBV7-9 | CASSPPFRLAPVGNEQFF | TGTGCCAGCAGCCCCCCATTCCGACTAGCGCCCGTGGGAAATGAGCAGTTCTTC
TRBD2 | TRBJ2-7 | - | 15 | TRBV6-5 | CATRVGTSGNYEQYF | TGTGCTACCCGGGTCGGGACTAGCGGGAATTACGAGCAGTACTTC
TRBD1 | TRBJ1-3 | once | 14 | TRBV5-6 | CASILTGSGNTIYF | TGTGCCAGCATCTTGACAGGGTCTGGAAACACCATATATTTT
TRBD1 | TRBJ1-5 | - | 15 | TRBV19 | CASTTTGGRNQPQHF | TGTGCCAGTACCACGACAGGGGGACGCAATCAGCCCCAGCATTTT
TRBD1 | TRBJ2-2 | - | 18 | TRBV27 | CASSLRVGTGGFGGELFF | TGTGCCAGCAGTCTTCGAGTAGGGACAGGGGGCTTTGGCGGGGAGCTGTTTTTT
TRBD2 | TRBJ2-7 | - | 15 | TRBV6-4 | CANLAGVGWGHEQYF | TGTGCCAACCTAGCGGGAGTAGGATGGGGCCACGAGCAGTACTTC
- | TRBJ2-5 | - | 11 | TRBV20-1 | CSAIGGETQYF | TGCAGTGCTATTGGGGGGGAGACCCAGTACTTC
TRBD1 | TRBJ1-4 | - | 16 | TRBV7-8 | CASSLGTGGGNEKLFF | TGTGCCAGCAGCTTAGGCACAGGGGGTGGGAATGAAAAACTGTTTTTT
- | TRBJ2-3 | - | 13 | TRBV18 | CASSQGGADTQYF | TGTGCCAGCTCACAGGGAGGCGCAGATACGCAGTATTTT
- | TRBJ1-4 | - | 15 | TRBV28 | CASSGAGTRNEKLFF | TGTGCCAGCAGTGGCGCCGGGACGAGGAATGAAAAACTGTTTTTT
- | TRBJ1-3 | - | 16 | TRBV9 | CASSRSGQSSGNTIYF | TGTGCCAGCAGCCGCTCGGGGCAGAGCTCTGGAAACACCATATATTTT
TRBD1 | TRBJ1-5 | - | 16 | TRBV19 | CASTPFGTGVDQPQHF | TGTGCCAGTACCCCCTTTGGGACAGGGGTGGATCAGCCCCAGCATTTT
- | TRBJ2-1 | - | 14 | TRBV7-2 | CASSPGHRLNEQFF | TGTGCCAGCAGCCCGGGACATCGTCTCAATGAGCAGTTCTTC
- | TRBJ1-5 | few | 15 | TRBV27 | CASSLSRGGGQPQHF | TGTGCCAGCAGTTTATCTCGGGGGGGAGGTCAGCCCCAGCATTTT
- | TRBJ1-1 | - | 14 | TRBV19 | CASTDLAGETEAFF | TGTGCCAGTACCGACCTGGCAGGGGAAACTGAAGCTTTCTTT
TRBD1 | TRBJ2-7 | - | 15 | TRBV6-6 | CASSYLGTGVNEQYF | TGTGCCAGCAGTTACTTGGGGACAGGGGTTAACGAGCAGTACTTC
- | TRBJ1-1 | - | 13 | TRBV14 | CASSLEGNTEAFF | TGTGCCAGCAGCCTGGAGGGGAACACTGAAGCTTTCTTT
- | TRBJ1-4 | - | 15 | TRBV15 | CATSTGTSTNEKLFF | TGTGCCACCAGTACCGGGACATCAACTAATGAAAAACTGTTTTTT
- | TRBJ1-2 | few | 12 | TRBV5-4 | CASSQDLNGYTF | TGTGCCAGCAGCCAGGATTTGAACGGCTACACCTTC
- | TRBJ2-1 | - | 15 | TRBV2 | CASSPGTLPYNEQFF | TGTGCCAGCAGCCCCGGGACCCTCCCCTACAATGAGCAGTTCTTC
TRBD1 | TRBJ2-2 | - | 16 | TRBV7-9 | CASSIYRGTNTGELFF | TGTGCCAGCAGCATTTACAGGGGGACTAACACCGGGGAGCTGTTTTTT
- | TRBJ2-7 | - | 11 | TRBV20-1 | CSAATADEQYF | TGCAGTGCCGCGACGGCTGACGAGCAGTACTTC
- | TRBJ1-2 | - | 15 | TRBV29-1 | CSVDPGATFDYGYTF | TGCAGCGTTGATCCAGGGGCCACTTTTGACTATGGCTACACCTTC
TRBD2 | TRBJ2-7 | - | 16 | TRBV5-4 | CASSLGGLAGGQKQYF | TGTGCCAGCAGCTTGGGGGGGCTAGCGGGGGGACAAAAGCAGTACTTC
- | TRBJ2-5 | once | 13 | TRBV27 | CASSLYNQETQYF | TGTGCCAGCAGTTTATATAACCAAGAGACCCAGTACTTC
- | TRBJ1-1 | once | 15 | TRBV10-2 | CASSDREGGNTEAFF | TGCGCCAGCAGTGACAGGGAAGGGGGGAACACTGAAGCTTTCTTT
- | TRBJ2-7 | - | 15 | TRBV12-5 | CASGLLGPREDEQYF | TGTGCTAGTGGTTTGTTGGGACCCCGAGAGGACGAGCAGTACTTC
- | TRBJ2-7 | - | 15 | TRBV7-9 | CASSPARPGAYEQYF | TGTGCCAGCAGCCCGGCCCGCCCGGGAGCCTACGAGCAGTACTTC
- | TRBJ1-5 | - | 14 | TRBV5-4 | CASSPDATNQPQHF | TGTGCCAGCAGCCCGGATGCCACCAATCAGCCCCAGCATTTT
TRBD2 | TRBJ2-1 | - | 16 | TRBV7-2 | CASREGTGGPGNEQFF | TGTGCCAGCAGGGAGGGGACGGGAGGCCCGGGGAATGAGCAGTTCTTC
TRBD1 | TRBJ2-7 | - | 14 | TRBV6-1 | CASRGQGRPYEQYF | TGTGCCAGCAGAGGACAGGGGCGGCCCTACGAGCAGTACTTC
- | TRBJ1-4 | once | 18 | TRBV5-3 | CARIPLPGPKGNPEKLFF | TGTGCCAGAATTCCTCTACCGGGACCAAAGGGGAATCCGGAAAAACTGTTTTTT
- | TRBJ2-3 | - | 13 | TRBV29-1 | CSVGGRHTDTQYF | TGCAGCGTTGGAGGCCGACACACAGATACGCAGTATTTT
- | TRBJ2-2 | - | 14 | TRBV2 | CASRPIKNTGELFF | TGTGCCAGCAGGCCGATAAAGAACACCGGGGAGCTGTTTTTT
TRBD1 | TRBJ2-7 | - | 15 | TRBV28 | CASSSPGQATYEQYF | TGTGCCAGCAGTTCTCCGGGACAGGCTACCTACGAGCAGTACTTC
- | TRBJ1-2 | - | 14 | TRBV28 | CASSFWRGKRSYTF | TGTGCCAGCAGTTTTTGGCGGGGGAAAAGAAGCTACACCTTC
TRBD1 | TRBJ1-2 | - | 15 | TRBV5-4 | CASSLARTGMDGYTF | TGTGCCAGCAGCTTGGCGAGGACAGGGATGGATGGCTACACCTTC
- | TRBJ2-7 | - | 14 | TRBV9 | CASSVDQGLGEQYF | TGTGCCAGCAGCGTAGATCAGGGTCTCGGCGAGCAGTACTTC
TRBD1 | TRBJ2-7 | - | 13 | TRBV27 | CASKRTGTDEQYF | TGTGCCAGCAAAAGGACAGGGACGGACGAGCAGTACTTC
- | TRBJ1-2 | - | 13 | TRBV5-1 | CASSLNDNYGYTF | TGCGCCAGCAGCTTAAACGACAACTATGGCTACACCTTC
- | TRBJ2-3 | - | 15 | TRBV4-1 | CASSQDLSLQDTQYF | TGCGCCAGCAGCCAAGATCTCAGTCTGCAAGATACGCAGTATTTT
- | TRBJ2-7 | - | 17 | TRBV5-1 | CASSLRPLTSGNDEQYF | TGCGCCAGCAGCTTGCGTCCCCTGACTAGTGGTAACGACGAGCAGTACTTC
- | TRBJ2-3 | - | 16 | TRBV18 | CASSPPRQVTTDTQYF | TGTGCCAGCTCACCACCACGGCAGGTGACCACAGATACGCAGTATTTT
- | TRBJ2-7 | - | 16 | TRBV4-1 | CASSPLLGRTSYEQYF | TGCGCCAGCAGCCCACTCCTTGGGCGGACCTCCTACGAGCAGTACTTC
TRBD1 | TRBJ2-7 | - | 13 | TRBV30 | CAWSGTGTYEQYF | TGTGCCTGGAGTGGGACAGGGACCTACGAGCAGTACTTC
TRBD2 | TRBJ2-7 | - | 15 | TRBV27 | CASTRTSGSTGEQYF | TGTGCCAGCACCCGAACTAGCGGGTCAACTGGGGAGCAGTACTTC
- | TRBJ1-2 | - | 11 | TRBV7-8 | CASSSPGGYTF | TGTGCCAGCAGCTCCCCGGGTGGCTACACCTTC
- | TRBJ2-7 | - | 16 | TRBV5-5 | CASSLDAGIPTYEQYF | TGTGCCAGCAGCTTGGACGCGGGAATTCCAACCTACGAGCAGTACTTC
- | TRBJ1-1 | - | 15 | TRBV7-9 | CASRAGGPANTEAFF | TGTGCCAGCAGAGCAGGAGGGCCCGCGAACACTGAAGCTTTCTTT
- | TRBJ1-1 | - | 15 | TRBV7-9 | CASSYSLTGNTEAFF | TGTGCCAGCAGCTATTCCCTGACAGGGAACACTGAAGCTTTCTTT